Following are 20 T cell receptor beta chains from one sample sequenced in a study of beta chain features in type 1 diabetes. Regarding the study as a whole: In all four CD4+ subsets, TCRB CDR3 length was significantly, moderately reduced in type 1 diabetes.

As every portion of the isolated RNA was reverse transcribed, the sequencing read expressed TCRB transcripts. Profiling relied on immunoSEQ multiplex PCR, and the TCRdb table lists in-frame clones only, not all of them. The profile shows 150,000 to 200,000 clones, 50% to 70% of them singletons. No antigen is known for these receptors. Sequences were obtained from naive CD4+ T cells from blood. These TCRs come from a man between 25 and 39 years old with type 1 diabetes.

The rearrangement links TRBV5-1 to TRBJ2-7, with no clear D. CDR1 and CDR2 (germline): SGHRS, YFSETQ. The CDR3 length is 14 residues. V lost 4 bases, J lost 0 bases, and 11 bases lay in between. The CDR3 DNA reads TGCGCCAGCAGCCCGACGTCGAGCTCCTACGAGCAGTACTTC. Its protein product is CASSPTSSSYEQYF.

The CDR3 sequence is CASSQDLSLAGYEQYF. The CDR3 DNA follows: TGTGCCAGCAGCCAAGATTTAAGCCTAGCGGGGTACGAGCAGTACTTC. The chain uses TRBV4-2 and TRBJ2-7, with 9 nucleotides matching TRBD2. Per germline, CDR1 LGHNA and CDR2 YNFKEQ. The CDR3 is made up of 16 amino acids. V trimming: 0 bases; J trimming: 4 bases; junction bases outside the gene matches: 7.

The chain recombines TRBV29-1 with TRBJ2-3, with 9 bases matching TRBD1. The length of the CDR3 is 13 residues. V shed 6 bases and J 6 bases; nucleotides not matched to a gene: 7. Germline CDR1 SQVTM, CDR2 ANQGSEA. The CDR3, as DNA: TGCAGCGTCAACGGACAGGGGAGCGATACGCAGTATTTT. Its protein product is CSVNGQGSDTQYF.

This clone was counted a few times. The CDR3 DNA follows: TGCAGCGTTGTTAGGGACAGCGGATACGAGCAGTACTTC. Translation: CSVVRDSGYEQYF. This rearrangement joins TRBV29-1 to TRBJ2-7; 7 positions match TRBD1. The CDR3 is 13 amino acids. Germline CDR1 and CDR2: SQVTM and ANQGSEA. V trimming: 4 bases; J trimming: 4 bases; junction bases outside the gene matches: 7.

The gene calls are TRBV4-3 and TRBJ2-1; 11 positions agree with TRBD2. Germline V gene lookup returns CDR1 LGHNA and CDR2 YSLEER. The CDR3 runs to 17 residues. V shed 2 bases, J shed 0 bases, and the junction held 3 bases outside the gene matches. CDR3 DNA: TGCGCCAGCAGCCAACCAACTAGCGGGAGCTCCTACAATGAGCAGTTCTTC. Translating gives CASSQPTSGSSYNEQFF.

The table lists this clone with a few counts. CDR3 residues: CASSLMSSGANVLTF. Written as DNA, the CDR3 is TGTGCCAGCTCACTGATGAGCTCTGGGGCCAACGTCCTGACTTTC. The chain uses TRBV18 and TRBJ2-6, with D unclear. Trimming removed 4 bases from V and 0 bases from J, with 7 bases in between. The germline gives CDR1 KGHSH, CDR2 LQKENI. The CDR3 is made up of 15 amino acids.

Note on this clone: Other DNA sequences in the same sample also yield this CDR3. The CDR3 loop reads CASSLVGDTQYF. In nucleotides, the CDR3 is TGTGCCAGCAGCTTAGTGGGAGATACGCAGTATTTT. V and J are TRBV7-2 and TRBJ2-3, with no clear D. The CDR3 runs 12 residues. From germline, CDR1 is SGHTA and CDR2 FQGNSA. Trimming cost V 1 base and J 5 bases, with 4 bases left between them.

This clone was observed a few times. The chain employs TRBV7-9 and TRBJ2-5; tentative D call: TRBD1 (6 bases). The V gene's germline CDR1 is SEHNR and CDR2 FQNEAQ (reference sequence). V gave up 5 bases and J gave up 5 bases, with 12 bases separating them. This CDR3 is built from 13 residues. The CDR3 spells CASSVGGLETQYF. The CDR3 DNA follows: TGTGCCAGCAGCGTAGGGGGTCTGGAGACCCAGTACTTC.

This sequence joins TRBV4-3 and TRBJ1-1; D remains unclear. CDR3 length: 13 residues. Trimming left V 0 bases short and J 0 bases short, with 2 bases between. Germline lookup yields CDR1 LGHNA and CDR2 YSLEER. The CDR3 DNA sequence: TGCGCCAGCAGCCAAGAATTGAACACTGAAGCTTTCTTT. Amino acids: CASSQELNTEAFF.

This chain connects TRBV29-1 to TRBJ2-5; the D gene could be TRBD1 or TRBD2 (5 bases each). The V gene's germline CDR1 is SQVTM and CDR2 ANQGSEA. This CDR3 is 13 amino acids long. Trimming pared 6 bases from V and 0 bases from J, leaving 11 bases between. For the CDR3, the DNA is TGCAGCGTCAGGGACGGAAACCAAGAGACCCAGTACTTC. This sequence encodes CSVRDGNQETQYF. Looking up the rest from reference TRBV29-1 and TRBJ2-5 gives the full variable domain: SAVISQKPSRDICQRGTSLTIQCQVDSQVTMMFWYRQQPGQSLTLIATANQGSEATYESGFVIDKFPISRPNLTFSTLTVSNMSPEDSSIYLCSVRDGNQETQYFGPGTRLLVL.

The chain recombines TRBV7-2 with TRBJ1-1; tentative D call: TRBD1 (6 bases). Germline-derived CDR1 and CDR2 are SGHTA and FQGNSA. Between the trimmed V and J ends, which lost 4 bases and 5 bases, there was a span of 14 bases. The CDR3 runs 14 residues. CDR3 protein: CASSSQGKWTEAFF. The DNA for the CDR3 is TGTGCCAGCAGCTCCCAGGGGAAATGGACTGAAGCTTTCTTT.

The gene calls are TRBV4-1 and TRBJ1-2, with D maybe TRBD1 (5 bases). Germline lookup yields CDR1 MGHRA and CDR2 YSYEKL. The CDR3 consists of 14 residues. V dropped 0 bases and J dropped 4 bases, with 9 bases sitting between them. CDR3 nucleotide sequence: TGCGCCAGCAGCCAAGATACGCAGGGCTATGGCTACACCTTC. Amino acid sequence: CASSQDTQGYGYTF.

The V gene is TRBV5-4, the J gene TRBJ2-3; TRBD2 agrees at 7 bases. Germline-derived CDR1 and CDR2 are SGHNT and YYREEE (reference sequence). J was trimmed by 6 bases and V by 4 bases; bases with no gene match: 8. The CDR3 totals 14 residues. CDR3 region: CASSLRDYADTQYF. Here the CDR3 DNA reads TGTGCCAGCAGCCTCCGGGACTATGCGGATACGCAGTATTTT.

For this clone: The germline gene is not matched at one end of the junction; a read error may be the cause. The CDR3, as DNA: TGTGCCAGCAGAGAAGACAGGCTTTTCTCCTACGAGCAGTACTTC. Its protein is CASREDRLFSYEQYF. This chain connects TRBV2 to TRBJ2-7, with D possibly being TRBD1 (6 bases). CDR1 and CDR2 (germline): SNHLY, FYNNEI. The CDR3 spans 15 residues.

The chain has TRBV11-2 and TRBJ2-5, with D tentatively TRBD1 (6 bases). CDR3 length equals 15 residues. Per germline, CDR1 SGHAT and CDR2 FQNNGV. The germline V and J ends were trimmed by 4 bases and 2 bases, with 14 bases remaining between them. For the CDR3, the DNA is TGTGCCAGCAGCTCGGGTCCAGGGACACAAGAGACCCAGTACTTC. Amino acid sequence: CASSSGPGTQETQYF.

Written as DNA, the CDR3 is TGTGCCAGCAGCTTAGTTGGAGGGAGCCAAGAGACCCAGTACTTC. Protein sequence: CASSLVGGSQETQYF. The chain is built from TRBV7-2 and TRBJ2-5, with D perhaps matching TRBD2 (6 bases). V was trimmed by 1 base and J by 1 base, leaving 10 bases between them. CDR1 is SGHTA, CDR2 FQGNSA, per germline. The CDR3 totals 15 residues.

There are a few counts of this clone. V usage is TRBV30 and J usage is TRBJ1-1; perhaps TRBD1 as D (5 bases). This CDR3 has 13 residues. Looked up from germline, CDR1 is GTSNPN and CDR2 is SVGIG (reference sequence). The germline V and J ends were trimmed by 1 base and 1 base, with 7 bases remaining between them. The CDR3 nucleotides are TGTGCCTGGAGTGCCCAGGGGAACACTGAAGCTTTCTTT. It is translated as CAWSAQGNTEAFF.

The V and J genes are TRBV4-1 and TRBJ2-2; no definite D call. The CDR3 has 12 amino acids. Germline CDR1 MGHRA, CDR2 YSYEKL. Between the trimmed V and J ends, which lost 7 bases and 7 bases, there was a span of 10 bases. CDR3 in amino acids: CASTSNGGELFF. In DNA, the CDR3 is TGCGCCAGCACCTCGAACGGCGGGGAGCTGTTTTTT.

A remark on this clone: This CDR3 is also generated by other DNA sequences in the sample. V usage is TRBV9 and J usage is TRBJ2-3, with TRBD2 identical over 10 bases. The junction had 2 bases not matched to a gene; V was cut back by 3 bases and J by 1 base. The length of the CDR3 is 15 residues. CDR1 is SGDLS and CDR2 is YYNGEE in the germline V gene. The CDR3 DNA follows: TGTGCCAGCAGCGCCGGGACTAGCGGCACAGATACGCAGTATTTT. Its translation: CASSAGTSGTDTQYF.

This rearrangement joins TRBV30 to TRBJ2-1, with D possibly TRBD1 on 7 matching bases. In germline, CDR1 is GTSNPN, CDR2 SVGIG (reference sequence). This CDR3 has 15 amino acids. Trimming left V 1 base short and J 4 bases short, with 14 bases between. In DNA, the CDR3 is TGTGCCTGGAGTGCAGCAGGGGGGTTATACAATGAGCAGTTCTTC. It translates to CAWSAAGGLYNEQFF.